A single sample gave rise to the 7 T cell receptor beta chains below, sequenced in a study of T cells after yellow fever vaccination. One entry per CDR3 protein results from TCRdb running MiXCR on the 5' RACE reads. The table lists 250,000 to 300,000 distinct CDR3 sequences, about an eighth of them singletons. Sample: CD4+ T cells sorted from PBMCs, taken 45 days after the yellow fever booster vaccination. The receptors here all came from a man younger than 40 who received the YFV17D yellow fever vaccine.

This clonotype occurred a few times. This chain joins TRBV12-3 or TRBV12-4 and TRBJ2-7, with 12 bases identical to TRBD2. The CDR3 is 16 amino acids. With 6 bases clipped from V and 4 bases from J, the junction kept 10 bases outside the gene matches. The CDR3 DNA reads as TGTGCCAGCAGCCGGGGACTAGCGGGCTTGGGTTACGAGCAGTACTTC. This sequence encodes CASSRGLAGLGYEQYF.

This clonotype was detected only a few times. The chain uses TRBV5-4 and TRBJ2-2, with 7 bases matching TRBD2. The CDR3 is 16 residues long. J lost 7 bases, V lost 0 bases, and 9 bases had no gene match. The germline V gene has CDR1 SGHNT and CDR2 YYREEE (reference sequence). This CDR3 reads CASSLGSGTLVGELFF. In DNA form, the CDR3 reads TGTGCCAGCAGCTTGGGGAGCGGGACCCTCGTCGGGGAGCTGTTTTTT.

This clonotype was seen ten or more times. V usage is TRBV7-2 and J usage is TRBJ2-7, with 7 bases that match TRBD1. The V segment lost 0 bases and the J segment 3 bases; nucleotides outside the gene matches: 5. Per germline, CDR1 SGHTA and CDR2 FQGNSA. CDR3 length equals 15 residues. CDR3 bases: TGTGCCAGCAGCTTAGCGGGGGACAGACACTACGAGCAGTACTTC. This translates into CASSLAGDRHYEQYF. Using reference TRBV7-2 and TRBJ2-7 for the parts outside the CDR3, the full variable domain is GAGVSQSPSNKVTEKGKDVELRCDPISGHTALYWYRQSLGQGLEFLIYFQGNSAPDKSGLPSDRFSAERTGGSVSTLTIQRTQQEDSAVYLCASSLAGDRHYEQYFGPGTRLTVT.

The chain has TRBV7-2 and TRBJ2-5; D is possibly TRBD2 (6 bases). The CDR3 length is 13 residues. Deletions cut 4 bases from V and 0 bases from J, with 6 bases between. The V gene's germline CDR1 is SGHTA and CDR2 FQGNSA. Here the CDR3 DNA reads TGTGCCAGCAGCTGGACTAACCAAGAGACCCAGTACTTC. Its protein is CASSWTNQETQYF. Complete variable domain (other parts from reference TRBV7-2 and TRBJ2-5): GAGVSQSPSNKVTEKGKDVELRCDPISGHTALYWYRQSLGQGLEFLIYFQGNSAPDKSGLPSDRFSAERTGGSVSTLTIQRTQQEDSAVYLCASSWTNQETQYFGPGTRLLVL.

This chain connects TRBV30 to TRBJ2-5; 7 nucleotides line up with TRBD2. V lost 0 bases to trimming and J lost 2 bases; unmatched junction nucleotides: 3. Germline-derived CDR1 and CDR2 are GTSNPN and SVGIG (reference sequence). CDR3 length: 14 amino acids. The chain's CDR3 is CAWSVLAIQETQYF. The CDR3, as DNA: TGTGCCTGGAGTGTACTAGCGATACAAGAGACCCAGTACTTC. Drawing the rest from reference TRBV30 and TRBJ2-5, the complete variable domain is SQTIHQWPATLVQPVGSPLSLECTVEGTSNPNLYWYRQAAGRGLQLLFYSVGIGQISSEVPQNLSASRPQDRQFILSSKKLLLSDSGFYLCAWSVLAIQETQYFGPGTRLLVL.

The chain links TRBV6-5 to TRBJ2-1; weak D call: TRBD2 (7 bases). Per the germline V gene, CDR1 is MNHEY and CDR2 is SVGAGI. This CDR3 is built from 15 residues. The V and J ends lost 2 bases and 2 bases respectively, with 10 bases between them. CDR3 region: CASSYRGGTYNEQFF. The CDR3 DNA follows: TGTGCCAGCAGTTACAGGGGGGGGACCTACAATGAGCAGTTCTTC.

This clonotype was observed a handful of times. The chain carries TRBV6-5 and TRBJ1-6; D not resolved. The CDR3 totals 16 residues. Germline V gene data show CDR1 as MNHEY and CDR2 as SVGAGI. Trimming removed 0 bases from V and 10 bases from J, with 16 bases in between. In DNA form, the CDR3 reads TGTGCCAGCAGTTACTCATGGTCCGGGTACGGGTCACCCCTCCACTTT. It encodes CASSYSWSGYGSPLHF.